Described below is a single T cell receptor (beta chain) sequence and its context. What it binds is not known. The data stem from a study of radiotherapy plus CTLA-4 blockade in lung cancer. Turning to the study itself: Objective responses arose in over 15% of patients, and approximately 31% experienced disease control. Notes on the study in general: Increased serum interferon-beta after radiation also reportedly predicted response strongly. Subsequent to radiotherapy plus ipilimumab, tumor-derived TCR clones underwent expansion in blood.

In chemo-refractory metastatic non-small-cell lung cancer, patients got ipilimumab CTLA-4 blockade together with focal radiation. This CDR3 has 12 residues. CDR1 and CDR2 from the germline V gene are SQVTM and ANQGSEA. With V trimmed by 6 bases and J by 8 bases, 9 bases remained unmatched. The table came from immunoSEQ multiplex PCR; TCRdb's copy has only in-frame clones and leaves some out. Here the sample spans around 44,000 clones, 75% to 90% being singletons. The V gene is TRBV29-1, the J gene TRBJ1-2; 7 nucleotides match TRBD1. Source: peripheral blood, taken from a patient treated with radiotherapy plus ipilimumab. The origin of this receptor is a human donor with non-small cell lung cancer that progressed on radiotherapy plus ipilimumab. Some clones in this sample may be carry-over from other donors' samples. CDR3 bases: TGCAGCGTGGAGACAGGGTTCGCCGGCTACACCTTC. Amino acids: CSVETGFAGYTF. The full variable domain, completed using reference TRBV29-1 and TRBJ1-2, is SAVISQKPSRDICQRGTSLTIQCQVDSQVTMMFWYRQQPGQSLTLIATANQGSEATYESGFVIDKFPISRPNLTFSTLTVSNMSPEDSSIYLCSVETGFAGYTFGSGTRLTVV.